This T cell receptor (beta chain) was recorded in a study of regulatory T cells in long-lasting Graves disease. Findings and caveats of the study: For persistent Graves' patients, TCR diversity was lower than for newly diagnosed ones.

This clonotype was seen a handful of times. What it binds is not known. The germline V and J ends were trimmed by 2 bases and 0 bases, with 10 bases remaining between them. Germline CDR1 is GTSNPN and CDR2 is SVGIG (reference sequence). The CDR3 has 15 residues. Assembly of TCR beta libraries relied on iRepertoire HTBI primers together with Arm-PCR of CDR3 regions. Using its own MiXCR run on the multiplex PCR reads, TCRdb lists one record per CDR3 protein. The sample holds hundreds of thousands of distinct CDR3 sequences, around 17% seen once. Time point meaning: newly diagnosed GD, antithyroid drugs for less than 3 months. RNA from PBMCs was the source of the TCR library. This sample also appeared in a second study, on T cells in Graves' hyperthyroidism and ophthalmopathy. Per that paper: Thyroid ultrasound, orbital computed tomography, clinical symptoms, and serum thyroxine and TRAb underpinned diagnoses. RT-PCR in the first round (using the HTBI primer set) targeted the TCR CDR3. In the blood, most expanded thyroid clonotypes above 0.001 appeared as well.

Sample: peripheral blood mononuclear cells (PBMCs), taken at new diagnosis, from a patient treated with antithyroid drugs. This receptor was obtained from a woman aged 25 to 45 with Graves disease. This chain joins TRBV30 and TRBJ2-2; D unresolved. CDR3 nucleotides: TGTGCCTGGAGTACACGTCATGCGAACACCGGGGAGCTGTTTTTT. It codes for CAWSTRHANTGELFF. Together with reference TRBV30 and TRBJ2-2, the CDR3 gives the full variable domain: SQTIHQWPATLVQPVGSPLSLECTVEGTSNPNLYWYRQAAGRGLQLLFYSVGIGQISSEVPQNLSASRPQDRQFILSSKKLLLSDSGFYLCAWSTRHANTGELFFGEGSRLTVL.